Listed below are T cell receptor beta chains from one sample, sequenced in a study of blood T cell repertoires in COVID-19. Sequencing was performed with immunoSEQ multiplex PCR; in TCRdb, only in-frame clones are kept and a portion is missing. The table includes 95,000 to 150,000 clones, approximately 90% detected once. The sequenced sample was peripheral blood. Receptor source: an elderly woman with acute or convalescent COVID-19. CDR3s include the opening cysteine and the closing phenylalanine or tryptophan. A D gene is named only where the DNA matches it firmly. Rows give clone size only sometimes, using once, few, many, or a class for an expanded clone.

clone_size	v_call	j_call	d_call	cdr3_aa	cdr3_nt
NA	TRBV3-1/TRBV3-2	TRBJ1-1	TRBD1	CASSQIQGVTEAFF	TGTGCCAGCAGCCAAATACAGGGGGTAACTGAAGCTTTCTTT
NA	TRBV4-2	TRBJ2-7	TRBD1	CASSAGQGDYEQYF	TGTGCCAGCAGCGCGGGACAGGGAGATTACGAGCAGTACTTC
NA	TRBV6-1	TRBJ2-2	NA	CASSEALRSRELFF	TGTGCCAGCAGTGAAGCTCTTAGATCCCGGGAGCTGTTTTTT
NA	TRBV7-2	TRBJ2-1	NA	CASSLVSSSYNEQFF	TGTGCCAGCAGCTTGGTTTCGAGCTCCTACAATGAGCAGTTCTTC
NA	TRBV20-1	TRBJ2-1	NA	CSASLPGVTRNEQFF	TGCAGTGCTAGTTTACCGGGGGTGACTAGGAATGAGCAGTTCTTC
NA	TRBV27	TRBJ1-2	TRBD1	CASSWTGRSGYTF	TGTGCCAGCAGCTGGACAGGCCGTTCGGGCTACACCTTC
NA	TRBV12-3/TRBV12-4	TRBJ1-5	NA	CASSLPNQPQHF	TGTGCCAGCAGCCTCCCGAATCAGCCCCAGCATTTT
NA	TRBV3-1/TRBV3-2	TRBJ2-7	TRBD2	CASSHRTSGTQGSYEQYF	TGTGCCAGCAGCCATAGGACTAGCGGGACCCAGGGCTCCTACGAGCAGTACTTC
NA	TRBV5-1	TRBJ1-2	NA	CASSFRDSGDYTF	TGCGCCAGCAGCTTCAGGGACTCGGGGGACTACACCTTC
NA	TRBV5-1	TRBJ1-1	NA	CASSLLQGESMNTEAFF	TGCGCCAGCAGCTTGCTACAGGGAGAGAGCATGAACACTGAAGCTTTCTTT
NA	TRBV19	TRBJ2-5	NA	CASSNLARETQYF	TGTGCCAGTAGTAACCTAGCGCGAGAGACCCAGTACTTC
NA	TRBV18	TRBJ1-5	NA	CASSPGRGPQHF	TGTGCCAGCTCACCAGGTCGGGGGCCCCAGCATTTT
few	TRBV7-9	TRBJ1-2	NA	CASSLDRVYGYTF	TGTGCCAGCAGCTTAGACAGGGTCTATGGCTACACCTTC
few	TRBV29-1	TRBJ2-3	TRBD2	CSVRGGGVADTQYF	TGCAGCGTCAGGGGCGGGGGGGTGGCAGATACGCAGTATTTT
NA	TRBV10-1	TRBJ2-3	NA	CASSGGTGDTQYF	TGCGCCAGCAGTGGGGGCACTGGGGATACGCAGTATTTT
NA	TRBV24-1	TRBJ2-5	NA	CATSGATQETQYF	TGTGCCACCAGTGGAGCGACCCAAGAGACCCAGTACTTC
once	TRBV5-1	TRBJ2-7	NA	CASSFAGRHYEQYF	TGCGCCAGCAGCTTCGCGGGACGCCATTACGAGCAGTACTTC
NA	TRBV5-1	TRBJ2-5	NA	CASRSGQETQYF	TGCGCCAGCAGATCAGGGCAAGAGACCCAGTACTTC
once	TRBV4-1	TRBJ2-2	NA	CASTPLANTGELFF	TGCGCCAGCACGCCCCTAGCGAACACCGGGGAGCTGTTTTTT
NA	TRBV9	TRBJ2-2	NA	CASSVEGRPGELFF	TGTGCCAGCAGCGTAGAGGGGAGGCCCGGGGAGCTGTTTTTT
NA	TRBV6-5	TRBJ2-1	TRBD2	CASKAGQGNEQFF	TGTGCCAGCAAAGCGGGGCAGGGTAATGAGCAGTTCTTC
NA	TRBV7-8	TRBJ1-2	NA	CASVAGRAAWSYGYTF	TGTGCCAGCGTGGCGGGGCGCGCGGCCTGGAGCTATGGCTACACCTTC
NA	TRBV11-2	TRBJ2-5	TRBD2	CASSPSGGAGTQYF	TGTGCCAGCAGCCCGAGCGGGGGGGCCGGGACCCAGTACTTC
NA	TRBV7-7	TRBJ2-2	NA	CASRTGLLTGELFF	TGTGCTAGCCGTACGGGACTCCTCACCGGGGAGCTGTTTTTT
NA	TRBV3-1/TRBV3-2	TRBJ1-2	NA	CASSPMEGNYGYTF	TGTGCCAGCAGCCCTATGGAGGGAAACTATGGCTACACCTTC
NA	TRBV5-4	TRBJ2-4	NA	CASSFAGRNIQYF	TGTGCCAGCAGCTTCGCAGGGCGGAACATTCAGTACTTC
NA	TRBV6-5	TRBJ1-5	NA	CASSSGEPSQPQHF	TGTGCCAGCTCGTCGGGGGAACCGTCTCAGCCCCAGCATTTT
NA	TRBV7-2	TRBJ1-2	NA	CASSYQGYGYTF	TGTGCCAGCAGCTATCAGGGTTATGGCTACACCTTC
few	TRBV7-2	TRBJ2-7	NA	CASSSYQRDLYEQYF	TGTGCCAGCAGCTCCTACCAGCGCGACCTCTACGAGCAGTACTTC
NA	TRBV4-1	TRBJ2-2	TRBD1	CASSQSRDRGTGELFF	TGCGCCAGCAGCCAAAGCCGGGACAGGGGAACCGGGGAGCTGTTTTTT
NA	TRBV5-1	TRBJ1-4	NA	CASSPGGVSEKLFF	TGCGCCAGCAGCCCCGGGGGGGTGAGTGAAAAACTGTTTTTT
NA	TRBV5-4	TRBJ2-7	TRBD2	CASSSDGTSGKFYEQYF	TGTGCCAGCAGCTCCGACGGCACTAGCGGTAAATTCTACGAGCAGTACTTC
NA	TRBV4-1	TRBJ2-7	NA	CASSQAPKPLLYEQYF	TGCGCCAGCAGCCAAGCCCCTAAACCCCTCCTATACGAGCAGTACTTC
NA	TRBV3-1/TRBV3-2	TRBJ2-7	NA	CASSQSQRTYEQYF	TGTGCCAGCAGCCAATCCCAGAGGACCTACGAGCAGTACTTC
once	TRBV29-1	TRBJ1-2	NA	CSVAGGPSNYGYTF	TGCAGCGTTGCCGGAGGACCCTCTAACTATGGCTACACCTTC
medium-sized	TRBV7-6	TRBJ2-3	TRBD2	CASSLATWVAGGSDTQYF	TGTGCCAGCAGCTTAGCCACCTGGGTTGCGGGGGGTTCAGATACGCAGTATTTT
NA	TRBV27	TRBJ1-4	TRBD1	CASSLGQGGEKLFF	TGTGCCAGCAGTTTGGGGCAGGGGGGTGAAAAACTGTTTTTT
NA	TRBV5-1	TRBJ2-2	TRBD2	CASSLTLAGALNTGELFF	TGCGCCAGCAGCCTGACACTAGCGGGGGCCTTGAACACCGGGGAGCTGTTTTTT
NA	TRBV20-1	TRBJ1-5	NA	CSASELGGQPQHF	TGCAGTGCTAGTGAACTAGGGGGTCAGCCCCAGCATTTT
NA	TRBV2	TRBJ2-5	NA	CATRRAGETQYF	TGTGCCACCCGCAGGGCAGGGGAGACCCAGTACTTC